This T cell receptor beta chain was captured by sequencing in a study of cytomegalovirus exposure and HLA in healthy donors. Regarding the study as a whole: Presence/absence analyses assumed roughly uniform sequencing depth across donors, which may not hold.

A multiplex PCR was run with 60 Vbeta primers and 13 Jbeta primers. Here immunoSEQ multiplex PCR was the method, and the copy in TCRdb shows in-frame clones only, minus some. The table has around 130,000 clones, 65% to 80% seen once. This clone was seen only a few times. No antigen is known for it. With 6 bases removed from V and 2 bases from J, the gap between germline ends came to 10 bases. Germline values: CDR1 SGHAT, CDR2 FQDESV (reference sequence). The CDR3 length is 14 residues. What was sequenced was PBMCs. The sequence derives from a woman in her thirties or forties in good health and CMV-seropositive. The chain joins TRBV11-1 to TRBJ2-2; D not resolved. The CDR3, as DNA: TGTGCCAGCAGACGAGACTCTAACACCGGGGAGCTGTTTTTT. This sequence encodes CASRRDSNTGELFF.